This TCR beta chain stems from a study of blood T cell repertoires in COVID-19. J lost 3 bases, V lost 4 bases, and 7 bases had no gene match. CDR1 is SGHDN, CDR2 FVKESK, per germline. The CDR3 extends over 15 amino acids. The protocol was immunoSEQ multiplex PCR, while the TCRdb copy is restricted to in-frame clones and leaves out a portion. The repertoire holds under 200,000 clones, approximately 82% seen once, with 15% to 20% in the top ten. The sample comprised PBMCs or T cells enriched from blood (not recorded which). The rearrangement uses TRBV14 and TRBJ1-1; TRBD1 matches 8 bases. This sequence originates from a man aged 60-69 years who had recovered from COVID-19. The DNA of the CDR3 is TGTGCCAGCAGCCGTCGGACAGGGAGGCACACTGAAGCTTTCTTT. As protein: CASSRRTGRHTEAFF.